The 30 T cell receptor beta chains below come from one sample, sequenced in a study of OX40 agonist ivuxolimab in advanced cancers. Assay: immunoSEQ multiplex PCR; the TCRdb copy retains only in-frame clones and omits some. The sample includes about 82,000 clones, around 90% seen only once; the top ten take approximately 2.5%. Material: CD4+ or CD8+ T cells sorted from blood, obtained in a trial of the OX40 agonist ivuxolimab. The receptor source for this set is an adult with an advanced solid tumor such as melanoma, head and neck, liver or kidney cancer.

The chain recombines TRBV5-5 with TRBJ2-7, with a tentative D call TRBD1 (6 bases). V was pared by 4 bases and J by 5 bases, with 13 bases between. CDR1 and CDR2 from the germline V gene are SGHKS and YYEKEE (reference sequence). The CDR3 is 13 residues long. The CDR3 loop reads CASSTQGSHEQYF. CDR3 DNA: TGTGCCAGCAGCACCCAGGGGTCCCACGAGCAGTACTTC.

This clone turned up a few times. The V and J genes are TRBV29-1 and TRBJ1-1; D is ambiguous. The V end lost 3 bases, the J end lost 1 base, and 6 bases lay between the germline ends. Per germline, CDR1 SQVTM and CDR2 ANQGSEA. This CDR3 is 12 amino acids long. CDR3 sequence reads: CSVDRQNTEAFF. Written as DNA, the CDR3 is TGCAGCGTTGATCGTCAGAACACTGAAGCTTTCTTT.

The V call is TRBV7-6, the J call TRBJ2-5, with 7 bases matching TRBD2. V was pared by 5 bases and J by 4 bases, with 10 bases of the junction left unmatched. The germline gives CDR1 SGHVS, CDR2 FNYEAQ. The length of the CDR3 is 15 residues. The CDR3 nucleotides read TGTGCCAGCAGCCCAAGCGGGATAGGGCGAGAGACCCAGTACTTC. It encodes CASSPSGIGRETQYF.

V and J are TRBV30 and TRBJ1-6, with no clear D. The germline CDR1 and CDR2 sequences are GTSNPN and SVGIG (reference sequence). Deletions cut 7 bases from V and 9 bases from J, with 16 bases between. The CDR3 covers 13 residues. CDR3 DNA: TGTGCCTTCCTCGCAACTCGGGCTTCACCCCTCCACTTT. Its protein product is CAFLATRASPLHF.

This chain joins TRBV28 and TRBJ1-2; the D gene is possibly TRBD1 (6 bases). Germline V CDR1 and CDR2: MDHEN, SYDVKM. CDR3 length: 17 residues. The V end lost 3 bases, the J end lost 0 bases, and 17 bases lay between the germline ends. Here the CDR3 reads CASSFHVRTATNYGYTF. The CDR3 nucleotides are TGTGCCAGCAGTTTTCACGTCAGGACAGCGACTAACTATGGCTACACCTTC.

V gene TRBV4-2 combines with J gene TRBJ2-7; possibly TRBD1 or TRBD2 for D (5 bases each). The V end was cut by 0 bases, the J end by 3 bases, with 21 bases between. The CDR3 is 18 amino acids. CDR1 is LGHNA and CDR2 is YNFKEQ in the germline V gene. CDR3 sequence: CASSQDLGVGPQHYEQYF. CDR3 sequence (DNA): TGTGCCAGCAGCCAAGATTTGGGTGTGGGACCCCAACACTACGAGCAGTACTTC.

The chain has TRBV2 and TRBJ1-5; a possible D gene is TRBD1 (6 bases). The CDR3 totals 15 residues. Deletions cut 0 bases from V and 3 bases from J, with 9 bases between. Germline lookup yields CDR1 SNHLY and CDR2 FYNNEI. CDR3 amino acids: CASSEALGANQPQHF. DNA of the CDR3: TGTGCCAGCAGTGAAGCGCTGGGGGCCAATCAGCCCCAGCATTTT.

The CDR3 region has the DNA TGTGCCAGCAGCTTAGGGGTGGAGACCCAGTACTTC. Protein sequence: CASSLGVETQYF. V is TRBV7-9 and J is TRBJ2-5; D unresolved. Germline CDR1 reads SEHNR; CDR2 reads FQNEAQ (reference sequence). Between the trimmed V and J ends, which lost 1 base and 5 bases, there was a span of 5 bases. CDR3 size: 12 residues.

The J gene is TRBJ1-1, the V gene TRBV19; TRBD1 agrees at 8 bases. J gave up 4 bases and V 6 bases, and 7 bases lay outside the gene matches. Germline loops: CDR1 LNHDA, CDR2 SQIVND (reference sequence). The CDR3 runs to 14 residues. CDR3 sequence (DNA): TGTGCCAGTAGAGGTCAGGGGGCCGGCACTGAAGCTTTCTTT. Translation gives CASRGQGAGTEAFF.

The V and J genes are TRBV18 and TRBJ1-2; D unclear. Trimming removed 2 bases at V and 2 bases at J, with 12 bases between. CDR3 length: 15 residues. Germline CDR1 KGHSH, CDR2 LQKENI. CDR3 protein: CASSPIGEENYGYTF. The CDR3 DNA reads as TGTGCCAGCTCACCAATCGGTGAGGAGAACTATGGCTACACCTTC. Based on the CDR3 plus reference TRBV18 and TRBJ1-2, the full variable domain is NAGVMQNPRHLVRRRGQEARLRCSPMKGHSHVYWYRQLPEEGLKFMVYLQKENIIDESGMPKERFSAEFPKEGPSILRIQQVVRGDSAAYFCASSPIGEENYGYTFGSGTRLTVV.

In this sample, this clone turned up a few times. The chain combines TRBV7-2 with TRBJ2-7; 11 bases align to TRBD1. With V trimmed by 5 bases and J by 5 bases, 5 bases remained unmatched. The CDR3 is made up of 14 amino acids. Germline V gene sequence: CDR1 SGHTA, CDR2 FQGNSA. The chain's CDR3 is CASSLGQGAHEQYF. The CDR3 bases are TGTGCCAGCAGCCTAGGACAGGGGGCCCACGAGCAGTACTTC.

This rearrangement joins TRBV10-3 to TRBJ1-4; D is unresolved. Between the trimmed V and J ends, which lost 0 bases and 7 bases, there was a span of 12 bases. Germline values: CDR1 ENHRY, CDR2 SYGVKD. The CDR3 consists of 15 residues. DNA of the CDR3: TGTGCCATCAGTGAGTCTACCGGAAGAGGTGAAAAACTGTTTTTT. This encodes CAISESTGRGEKLFF.

This clone appeared a single time. The V gene is TRBV7-6, the J gene TRBJ2-5; D is undetermined. The germline V and J ends were trimmed by 1 base and 5 bases, with 17 bases remaining between them. The CDR3 extends over 16 amino acids. Germline V gives CDR1 SGHVS, CDR2 FNYEAQ. The CDR3 nucleotides read TGTGCCAGCAGCTTAGTAGATAGCTTGAGTGGGGAGACCCAGTACTTC. Translation: CASSLVDSLSGETQYF.

The genes are TRBV27 and TRBJ2-7, with TRBD1 as a possible D gene (6 bases). With 3 bases removed from V and 3 bases from J, the gap between germline ends came to 15 bases. CDR1 and CDR2 from the germline V gene are MNHEY and SMNVEV (reference sequence). The CDR3 is 15 amino acids. In nucleotides, the CDR3 is TGTGCCAGCAGTTTCAGGGACACAAGGGTCTACGAGCAGTACTTC. Residues: CASSFRDTRVYEQYF.

The genes are TRBV7-2 and TRBJ2-7; 9 bases align to TRBD2. V was clipped by 6 bases and J by 5 bases; unmatched bases: 8. CDR1 and CDR2 (germline): SGHTA, FQGNSA. The CDR3 is 14 residues long. The CDR3 loop reads CASSLSGRRNEQYF. CDR3 bases: TGTGCCAGCAGTCTTAGCGGGAGACGGAACGAGCAGTACTTC.

The table lists this clone with a count of one. The genes are TRBV6-9 and TRBJ2-5; D uncertain. The CDR3 covers 14 residues. V gave up 4 bases and J gave up 1 base, with 10 bases separating them. Germline V gene lookup returns CDR1 MNHGY and CDR2 SVAAGI. In nucleotides, the CDR3 is TGTGCCAGCAGTTCCGTAAGGTGCCAAGAGACCCAGTACTTC. Amino acid sequence: CASSSVRCQETQYF.

This clone was detected once. The chain has TRBV7-9 and TRBJ2-1; D unclear. The CDR3 covers 14 residues. Germline assignment: CDR1 SEHNR and CDR2 FQNEAQ (reference sequence). The V gene lost 1 base and the J gene lost 4 bases, with 8 bases spanning the gap. CDR3 DNA: TGTGCCAGCAGCTTAGGGCTGAGATACAATGAGCAGTTCTTC. This encodes CASSLGLRYNEQFF.

The gene calls are TRBV7-8 and TRBJ2-7; possibly TRBD2 for D (5 bases). Germline lookup yields CDR1 SGHVS and CDR2 FQNEAQ. The CDR3 has 13 amino acids. Trimming took off 6 bases at V and 0 bases at J, with 9 bases between the two ends. CDR3 sequence reads: CASRDLNSYEQYF. In DNA form, the CDR3 reads TGTGCCAGCAGGGACTTGAACTCCTACGAGCAGTACTTC.

This clone was counted between two and nine times. J is TRBJ2-3 and V is TRBV7-3; 10 bases are a match to TRBD2. Germline loops: CDR1 SGHTA, CDR2 FQGTGA. V lost 6 bases to trimming and J lost 2 bases; unmatched junction nucleotides: 5. This CDR3 is built from 15 residues. The CDR3 region is CASSPGLAATDTQYF. CDR3 sequence (DNA): TGTGCCAGCAGTCCCGGACTAGCGGCCACAGATACGCAGTATTTT.

V usage is TRBV5-1 and J usage is TRBJ1-4; D is undetermined. The CDR3 covers 15 residues. Germline values: CDR1 SGHRS, CDR2 YFSETQ. The germline V and J ends were trimmed by 4 bases and 4 bases, with 14 bases remaining between them. In DNA form, the CDR3 reads TGCGCCAGCAGCGGGCAGACCGGGATTAATGAAAAACTGTTTTTT. Translating gives CASSGQTGINEKLFF. The full variable domain, with the rest looked up from reference TRBV5-1 and TRBJ1-4, is KAGVTQTPRYLIKTRGQQVTLSCSPISGHRSVSWYQQTPGQGLQFLFEYFSETQRNKGNFPGRFSGRQFSNSRSEMNVSTLELGDSALYLCASSGQTGINEKLFFGSGTQLSVL.

The rearrangement links TRBV29-1 to TRBJ2-1; D is uncertain. CDR1 and CDR2 from the germline V gene are SQVTM and ANQGSEA. The CDR3 totals 10 residues. V was pared by 4 bases and J by 9 bases, with 7 bases between. In DNA, the CDR3 is TGCAGCGTTGGATCTGGTGAGCAGTTCTTC. This gives the protein CSVGSGEQFF.

The CDR3 loop reads CASRGGGASNYGYTF. CDR3 nucleotides: TGTGCCAGCCGGGGCGGCGGGGCAAGTAACTATGGCTACACCTTC. The rearrangement joins TRBV25-1 to TRBJ1-2, with a tentative D call TRBD1 (5 bases). The CDR3 spans 15 residues. Trimming took 8 bases from V and 1 from J, leaving 17 bases between them. Germline assignment: CDR1 MGHDK and CDR2 SYGVNS.

This chain links TRBV6-5 with TRBJ2-3, with D unresolved. With 7 bases removed from V and 6 bases from J, the gap between germline ends came to 8 bases. The germline V gene has CDR1 MNHEY and CDR2 SVGAGI. This CDR3 has 11 residues. The CDR3 DNA reads TGTGCCAGCACCGGGTTGGATACGCAGTATTTT. It is translated as CASTGLDTQYF.

The V call is TRBV2, the J call TRBJ2-5, with TRBD1 matching over 7 bases. Germline CDR1 reads SNHLY; CDR2 reads FYNNEI. The J segment lost 5 bases and the V segment lost 6 bases, leaving 6 bases of the junction unmatched. CDR3 length equals 13 residues. The CDR3 sequence is CASRGDRVETQYF. The CDR3 nucleotides are TGTGCCAGCAGGGGTGACAGGGTGGAGACCCAGTACTTC.

This chain links TRBV28 with TRBJ2-1, with 8 bases aligning to TRBD2. The V and J ends lost 8 bases and 8 bases, in that order; junction bases with no gene match: 23. This CDR3 contains 18 residues. The V gene's germline CDR1 is MDHEN and CDR2 SYDVKM. CDR3 in DNA: TGTGCCAGCGGCTCCCCCGGGGGCGGGGGGCCCAGAAGGGATGAGCAGTTCTTC. This codes for CASGSPGGGGPRRDEQFF.

This clone occurred a few times. The V and J genes are TRBV6-6 and TRBJ1-1; maybe TRBD1 (5 bases). Trimming cost V 2 bases and J 5 bases, with 12 bases left between them. The CDR3 sequence is 14 residues long. Germline V CDR1 and CDR2: MNHNY, SVGAGI (reference sequence). The CDR3 spells CASSYQRDGTEAFF. The CDR3 nucleotides are TGTGCCAGCAGTTACCAAAGGGACGGTACTGAAGCTTTCTTT.

This rearrangement joins TRBV9 to TRBJ2-1; unclear D gene. Germline assignment: CDR1 SGDLS and CDR2 YYNGEE. The CDR3 loop spans 14 amino acids. The V and J ends lost 5 bases and 2 bases respectively, with 11 bases between them. DNA for the CDR3: TGTGCCAGCAGGCGAGGTTACACCTACAATGAGCAGTTCTTC. Amino acids: CASRRGYTYNEQFF.

The table lists this clone with a few counts. The genes are TRBV5-4 and TRBJ2-2, with D unresolved. Trimming cost V 4 bases and J 4 bases, with 20 bases left between them. The germline CDR1 and CDR2 sequences are SGHNT and YYREEE (reference sequence). The CDR3 extends over 17 amino acids. DNA for the CDR3: TGTGCCAGCAGCGGGTCCCTACTAAGACACCCCACCGGGGAGCTGTTTTTT. Amino acid sequence: CASSGSLLRHPTGELFF.

The chain links TRBV5-8 to TRBJ1-2; 8 positions agree with TRBD1. This CDR3 has 14 residues. The germline CDR1 and CDR2 sequences are SGHTS and YDEGEE. V was pared by 4 bases and J by 2 bases, with 4 bases of the junction left unmatched. CDR3 sequence (DNA): TGTGCCAGCAGCACCGGACAGGGCAACTATGGCTACACCTTC. Protein: CASSTGQGNYGYTF.

The V and J genes are TRBV5-6 and TRBJ2-1; 12 nucleotides line up with TRBD2. The CDR3 covers 17 residues. Germline lookup yields CDR1 SGHDT and CDR2 YYEEEE. V shed 3 bases and J 7 bases; nucleotides not matched to a gene: 11. DNA for the CDR3: TGTGCCAGCAGCTACGGCGGCCTAGCGGGAGGGACGAATGAGCAGTTCTTC. Protein: CASSYGGLAGGTNEQFF.